This TCR beta chain emerged from a study of regulatory T cells in long-lasting Graves disease. Time point defined: persistent/refractory GD, antithyroid drugs over 5 years with positive TRAb. Scientists built the TCR library using RNA that was extracted from PBMCs. CDR3 length equals 15 residues. J gave up 5 bases and V 5 bases, and 8 bases lay outside the gene matches. Looked up from germline, CDR1 is SGHNT and CDR2 is YENEEA. With iRepertoire HTBI primers and Arm-PCR of CDR3 regions, TCR beta libraries were built. As handled by the study authors: From all samples, identification returned 11 to 15 TRBJ and about 63 TRBV segments. TCRdb analysed the multiplex PCR reads with MiXCR anew, one entry per CDR3 protein. The V and J calls and clone size are TCRdb's, not the authors'. The sample yields under 500,000 distinct CDR3 sequences, 20% seen once.

The source of this sequence is a female donor with Graves disease. The sample was peripheral blood mononuclear cells (PBMCs), taken when the disease was refractory, from a patient treated with antithyroid drugs. The chain uses TRBV11-3 and TRBJ2-1; 8 bases are a match to TRBD2. The CDR3 spells CASSPSGSGNNEQFF. The DNA of the CDR3 is TGTGCCAGCAGCCCCAGCGGGAGTGGCAACAATGAGCAGTTCTTC.